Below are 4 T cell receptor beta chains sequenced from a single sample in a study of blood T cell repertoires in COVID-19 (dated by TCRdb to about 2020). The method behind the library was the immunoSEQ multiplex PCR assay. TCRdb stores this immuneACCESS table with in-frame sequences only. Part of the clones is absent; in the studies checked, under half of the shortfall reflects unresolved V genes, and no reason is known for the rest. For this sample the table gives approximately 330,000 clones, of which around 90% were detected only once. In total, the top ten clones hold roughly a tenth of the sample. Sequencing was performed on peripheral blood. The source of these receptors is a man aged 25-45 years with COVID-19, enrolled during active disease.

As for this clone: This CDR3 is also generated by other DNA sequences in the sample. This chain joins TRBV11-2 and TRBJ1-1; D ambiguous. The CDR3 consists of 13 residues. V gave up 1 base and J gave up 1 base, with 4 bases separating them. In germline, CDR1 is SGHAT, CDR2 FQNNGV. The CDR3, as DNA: TGTGCCAGCAGCTTAGCAGGGAACACTGAAGCTTTCTTT. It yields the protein CASSLAGNTEAFF.

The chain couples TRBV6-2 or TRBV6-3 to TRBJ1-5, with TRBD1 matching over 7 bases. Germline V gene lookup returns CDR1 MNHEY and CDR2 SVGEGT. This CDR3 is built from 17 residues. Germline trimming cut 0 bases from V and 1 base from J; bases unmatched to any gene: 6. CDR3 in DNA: TGTGCCAGCAGTTACTCAGGGGGCCGGGGAAGCAATCAGCCCCAGCATTTT. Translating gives CASSYSGGRGSNQPQHF.

The CDR3: CASSRGTSGDTQYF. The CDR3 bases are TGTGCCAGCAGCCGCGGGACTAGCGGAGATACGCAGTATTTT. V usage is TRBV4-2 and J usage is TRBJ2-3; 11 nucleotides line up with TRBD2. J gave up 5 bases and V 4 bases, and 2 bases lay outside the gene matches. CDR1 LGHNA and CDR2 YNFKEQ come from the germline V gene. This CDR3 contains 14 residues.

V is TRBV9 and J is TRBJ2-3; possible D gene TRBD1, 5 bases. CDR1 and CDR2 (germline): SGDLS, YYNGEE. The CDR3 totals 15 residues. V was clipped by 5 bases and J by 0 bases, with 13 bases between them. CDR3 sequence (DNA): TGTGCCAGCAGTTCGACAGTTACTAGCACAGATACGCAGTATTTT. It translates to CASSSTVTSTDTQYF.